A single count supports the clone carrying this T cell receptor (beta chain). The study drew participants aged about 18 to 95 years from approximately 25 US areas. The data belong to a study of blood T cell repertoires in COVID-19. Across the whole study: From T cells, B-cell-depleted T cells, or PBMCs came the material, which was cDNA or gDNA.

CDR1 and CDR2 (germline): MNHEY, SVGAGI. This CDR3 is built from 14 residues. Losses at the gene ends were 6 bases for V and 13 bases for J; bases not matched to a gene: 15. In the original analysis: Reference gene primer amplification yielded estimated nucleated cell counts. Here immunoSEQ multiplex PCR was the method, and the copy in TCRdb shows in-frame clones only, minus some. From that table come the V and J calls and clone size; the DNA was used to work out D and trimming. The sample gives roughly 250,000 clones, 80% to 90% of which show up once; 3% to 4.5% is in the top ten. The clonotype comes from a woman aged 40 to 49 who had been exposed to COVID-19. This chain uses TRBV6-5 with TRBJ2-5; 9 positions agree with TRBD1. The material sequenced was PBMCs or T cells enriched from blood (not recorded which). CDR3 sequence: CASRYAGTGSFWYF. The CDR3 bases are TGTGCCAGCAGATACGCCGGGACAGGGTCGTTTTGGTACTTC.